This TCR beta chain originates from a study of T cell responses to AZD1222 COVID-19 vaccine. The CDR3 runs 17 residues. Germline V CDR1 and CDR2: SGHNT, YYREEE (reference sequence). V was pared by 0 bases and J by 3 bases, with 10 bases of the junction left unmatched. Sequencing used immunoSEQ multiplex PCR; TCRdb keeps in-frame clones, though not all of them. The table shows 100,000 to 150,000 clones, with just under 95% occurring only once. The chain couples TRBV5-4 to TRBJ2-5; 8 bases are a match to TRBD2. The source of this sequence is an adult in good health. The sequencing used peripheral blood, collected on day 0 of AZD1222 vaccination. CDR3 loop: CASSLDDSAAGEETQYF. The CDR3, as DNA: TGTGCCAGCAGCTTGGACGACTCAGCAGCGGGAGAAGAGACCCAGTACTTC.